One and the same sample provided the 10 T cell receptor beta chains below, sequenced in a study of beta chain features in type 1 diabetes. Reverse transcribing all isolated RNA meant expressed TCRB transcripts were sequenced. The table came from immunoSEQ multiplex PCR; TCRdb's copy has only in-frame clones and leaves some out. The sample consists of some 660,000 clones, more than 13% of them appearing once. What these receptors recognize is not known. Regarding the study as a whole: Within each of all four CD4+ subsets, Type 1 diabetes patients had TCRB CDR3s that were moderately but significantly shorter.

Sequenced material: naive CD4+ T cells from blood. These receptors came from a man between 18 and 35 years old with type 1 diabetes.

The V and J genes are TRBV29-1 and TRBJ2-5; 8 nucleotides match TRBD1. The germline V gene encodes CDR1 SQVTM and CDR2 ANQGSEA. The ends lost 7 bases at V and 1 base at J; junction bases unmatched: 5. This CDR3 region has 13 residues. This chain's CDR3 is CSAPGGSQETQYF. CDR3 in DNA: TGCAGCGCTCCAGGGGGCTCCCAAGAGACCCAGTACTTC.

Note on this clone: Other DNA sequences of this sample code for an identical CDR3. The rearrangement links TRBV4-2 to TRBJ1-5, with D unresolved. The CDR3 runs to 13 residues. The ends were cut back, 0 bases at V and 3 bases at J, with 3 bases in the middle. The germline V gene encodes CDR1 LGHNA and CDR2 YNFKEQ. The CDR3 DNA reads TGTGCCAGCAGCCAAGACTCCAATCAGCCCCAGCATTTT. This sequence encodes CASSQDSNQPQHF.

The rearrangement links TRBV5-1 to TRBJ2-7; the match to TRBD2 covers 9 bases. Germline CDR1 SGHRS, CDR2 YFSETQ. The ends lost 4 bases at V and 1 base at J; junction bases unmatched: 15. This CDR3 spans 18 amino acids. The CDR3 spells CASSPAVNSGRASYEQYF. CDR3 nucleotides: TGCGCCAGCAGCCCAGCCGTCAATAGCGGGAGAGCGTCCTACGAGCAGTACTTC.

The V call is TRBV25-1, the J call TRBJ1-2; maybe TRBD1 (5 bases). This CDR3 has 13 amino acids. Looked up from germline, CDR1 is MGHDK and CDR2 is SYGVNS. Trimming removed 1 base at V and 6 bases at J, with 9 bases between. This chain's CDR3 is CASSESGTHGYTF. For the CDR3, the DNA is TGTGCCAGCAGTGAATCGGGGACCCATGGCTACACCTTC.

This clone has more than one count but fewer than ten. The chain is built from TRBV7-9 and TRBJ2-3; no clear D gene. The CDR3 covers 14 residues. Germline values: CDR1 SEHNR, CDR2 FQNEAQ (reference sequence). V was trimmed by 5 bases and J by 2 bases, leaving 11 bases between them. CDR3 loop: CASSPSTSTDTQYF. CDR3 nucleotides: TGTGCCAGCAGCCCCTCTACCTCCACAGATACGCAGTATTTT.

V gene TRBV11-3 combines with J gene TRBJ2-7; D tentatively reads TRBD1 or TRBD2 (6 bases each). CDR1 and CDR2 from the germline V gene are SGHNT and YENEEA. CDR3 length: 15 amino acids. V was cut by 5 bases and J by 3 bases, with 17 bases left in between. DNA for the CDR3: TGTGCCAGCAGCCCGGGGGCAGGGCCTGACTACGAGCAGTACTTC. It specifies CASSPGAGPDYEQYF.

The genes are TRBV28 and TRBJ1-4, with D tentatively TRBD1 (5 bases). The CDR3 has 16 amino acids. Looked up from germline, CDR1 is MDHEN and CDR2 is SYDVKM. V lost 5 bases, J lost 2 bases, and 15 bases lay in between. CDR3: CASSDPRGGTNEKLFF. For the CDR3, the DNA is TGTGCCAGCAGTGACCCTCGGGGCGGCACTAATGAAAAACTGTTTTTT.

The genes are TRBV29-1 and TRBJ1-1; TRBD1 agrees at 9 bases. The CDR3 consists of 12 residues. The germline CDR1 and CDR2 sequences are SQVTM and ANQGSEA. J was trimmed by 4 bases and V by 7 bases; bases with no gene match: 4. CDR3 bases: TGCAGCGACGGACAGGGGAGCACTGAAGCTTTCTTT. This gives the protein CSDGQGSTEAFF. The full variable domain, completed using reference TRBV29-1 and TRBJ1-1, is SAVISQKPSRDICQRGTSLTIQCQVDSQVTMMFWYRQQPGQSLTLIATANQGSEATYESGFVIDKFPISRPNLTFSTLTVSNMSPEDSSIYLCSDGQGSTEAFFGQGTRLTVV.

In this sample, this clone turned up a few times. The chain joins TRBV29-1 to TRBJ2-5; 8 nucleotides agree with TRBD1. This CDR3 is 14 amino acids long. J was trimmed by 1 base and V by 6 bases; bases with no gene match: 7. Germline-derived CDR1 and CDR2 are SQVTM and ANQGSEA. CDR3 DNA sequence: TGCAGCGTCACACAGGGGGGCGTCCAAGAGACCCAGTACTTC. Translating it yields CSVTQGGVQETQYF.

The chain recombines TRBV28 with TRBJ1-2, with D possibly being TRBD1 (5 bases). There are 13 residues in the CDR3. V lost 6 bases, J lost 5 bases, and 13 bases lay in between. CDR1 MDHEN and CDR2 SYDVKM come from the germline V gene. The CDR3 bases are TGTGCCAGCAGGCCCTCGACAGTTTATGGCTACACCTTC. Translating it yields CASRPSTVYGYTF.